This entry is about one T cell receptor beta chain. Its antigen remains unknown. The data are from a study of beta chain features in type 1 diabetes. Whole-study context: Across the samples, roughly 98,000,000 sorted cells were examined in total.

What was sequenced were expressed TCRB transcripts, since all of the isolated RNA had been reverse transcribed. The method was immunoSEQ multiplex PCR; TCRdb's version includes in-frame clones alone and lacks a portion of them. The profile shows some 350,000 clones, less than 15% of them singletons. Study outcomes and limitations: People with Type 1 diabetes carried modestly yet significantly shorter TCRB CDR3s in all four CD4+ subsets. Naive, central memory and Treg TCRB repertoires appeared more alike in patients than in healthy donors.

The CDR3 has 19 amino acids. CDR1 is LGHNA and CDR2 is YSLEER in the germline V gene. V dropped 2 bases and J dropped 5 bases, with 27 bases sitting between them. The chain uses TRBV4-3 and TRBJ2-5, with a weak D call TRBD1 (7 bases). The TCR was taken from a woman aged 18-29 years with type 1 diabetes. Input material: naive CD4+ T cells from blood. The CDR3 sequence: CASSQRPIGGTATTETQYF. The CDR3 DNA reads as TGCGCCAGCAGCCAAAGGCCCATTGGAGGGACAGCCACTACGGAGACCCAGTACTTC.